The rows below give T cell receptor beta chains drawn from one sample of a study of cytomegalovirus exposure and HLA in healthy donors. Produced via immunoSEQ multiplex PCR; TCRdb's table is partial and in-frame only. The repertoire has approximately 150,000 clones, around three quarters of them found once; the top ten carry over 0.95%. Sequencing input: PBMCs. The receptors stem from a woman in her forties in good health and CMV-seronegative. Each CDR3 is given with its conserved first and last residue. A D gene is named only where the DNA matches it firmly. Where a row states a size, it is once, few, many or the class of an expanded clone; other rows omit it.

CDR3 length,J gene,clone size,D gene,V gene,CDR3 DNA,CDR3 protein
15,TRBJ2-2,NA,TRBD1,TRBV5-1,TGCGCCAGCAGCTGGCGGACAGGGGAGGCCGGGGAGCTGTTTTTT,CASSWRTGEAGELFF
15,TRBJ1-2,NA,TRBD1,TRBV28,TGTGCCAGCAGTCTCGGGACAGGGATCAACTATGGCTACACCTTC,CASSLGTGINYGYTF
15,TRBJ1-5,once,NA,TRBV12-1,TGTGCCAGCCCCACAGGGGTTTCGTGCAATCAGCCCCAGCATTTT,CASPTGVSCNQPQHF
15,TRBJ2-7,NA,NA,TRBV4-2,TGTGCCAGCAGCCAAGAAGGCGGGGCAACCTACGAGCAGTACTTC,CASSQEGGATYEQYF
14,TRBJ1-1,NA,TRBD1,TRBV7-9,TGTGCCAGCAGCTCGTCCGACAGGGTTAATGAAGCTTTCTTT,CASSSSDRVNEAFF
14,TRBJ1-4,NA,NA,TRBV19,TGTGCCAGTAGTGAGGACAGCGGTCAGGAAAAACTGTTTTTT,CASSEDSGQEKLFF
12,TRBJ2-1,NA,NA,TRBV2,TGTGCCAGCAGTGGCAGGCACAATGAGCAGTTCTTC,CASSGRHNEQFF
16,TRBJ2-3,NA,TRBD2,TRBV5-1,TGCGCCAGCAGCTCGCTAGCGGGAGAAGGCACAGATACGCAGTATTTT,CASSSLAGEGTDTQYF
14,TRBJ2-3,NA,TRBD1,TRBV7-3,TGTGCCAGCAGCTTAAACAGGGGGGAGGATACGCAGTATTTT,CASSLNRGEDTQYF
14,TRBJ1-5,NA,NA,TRBV28,TGTGCCAGCAACTGGGGAGGAAGCAATCAGCCCCAGCATTTT,CASNWGGSNQPQHF
15,TRBJ2-1,NA,TRBD2,TRBV28,TGTGCCAGCAGTACACTAGCGGGAGGTTACAATGAGCAGTTCTTC,CASSTLAGGYNEQFF
12,TRBJ2-2,few,NA,TRBV6-5,TGTGCCAGCAGTTACCGTGCCGGGGAGCTGTTTTTT,CASSYRAGELFF
13,TRBJ2-1,NA,TRBD2,TRBV19,TGTGCCAGTAACCGGGGAGGGTACAATGAGCAGTTCTTC,CASNRGGYNEQFF
14,TRBJ1-4,NA,NA,TRBV5-4,TGTGCCAGCAGCTTGGGGCAGAATAATGAAAAACTGTTTTTT,CASSLGQNNEKLFF
14,TRBJ2-7,NA,NA,TRBV6-1,TGTGCCAGCAGTGGAACAGGATACGCCTACGAGCAGTACTTC,CASSGTGYAYEQYF
14,TRBJ1-1,NA,TRBD1,TRBV30,TGTGCCTGGAGGCACAGGGGGGGTTACACTGAAGCTTTCTTT,CAWRHRGGYTEAFF
14,TRBJ2-3,NA,NA,TRBV4-2,TGTGCCAGCAGCCAAGACTCCGAGCGCTCTACGCAGTATTTT,CASSQDSERSTQYF
14,TRBJ1-1,NA,NA,TRBV9,TGTGCCAGCAGCGTAGTCCCAGAGAACACTGAAGCTTTCTTT,CASSVVPENTEAFF
15,TRBJ2-7,NA,TRBD2,TRBV5-1,TGCGCCAGCAGCCCCGCGGGAGACGGGGCGACGAGCAAGAATTTC,CASSPAGDGATSKNF
16,TRBJ2-3,NA,TRBD2,TRBV9,TGTGCCAGCAGCGTAGGACTAGCGGGATTCACAGATACGCAGTATTTT,CASSVGLAGFTDTQYF